The 14 T cell receptor beta chains below all came from one sample that was sequenced in a study of blood T cell repertoires in COVID-19. Using immunoSEQ multiplex PCR, the repertoire was profiled, and TCRdb retains in-frame clones only, with some absent. Of around 130,000 clones in the sample, roughly 80% were seen once. The source material was peripheral blood. All receptors come from an elderly woman with acute or convalescent COVID-19.

This sequence joins TRBV4-1 and TRBJ1-4; D unresolved. The CDR3 extends over 19 amino acids. From germline, CDR1 is MGHRA and CDR2 YSYEKL. V shed 1 base and J shed 0 bases, with 18 bases lying between them. DNA of the CDR3: TGCGCCAGCAGCCAAGCAATCCATCTCAGAGGTGCAACTAATGAAAAACTGTTTTTT. Translating it yields CASSQAIHLRGATNEKLFF.

Worth noting for this clone: The sample carries other DNA sequences with the same CDR3. The genes are TRBV5-1 and TRBJ2-2, with 7 bases fitting TRBD1. The CDR3 covers 15 residues. Germline values: CDR1 SGHRS, CDR2 YFSETQ. J gave up 2 bases and V 4 bases, and 5 bases lay outside the gene matches. The CDR3 spells CASSPGTANTGELFF. The CDR3 DNA is TGCGCCAGCAGCCCCGGGACAGCCAACACCGGGGAGCTGTTTTTT. Based on the CDR3 plus reference TRBV5-1 and TRBJ2-2, the full variable domain is KAGVTQTPRYLIKTRGQQVTLSCSPISGHRSVSWYQQTPGQGLQFLFEYFSETQRNKGNFPGRFSGRQFSNSRSEMNVSTLELGDSALYLCASSPGTANTGELFFGEGSRLTVL.

The V and J genes are TRBV6-6 and TRBJ1-6; 10 bases match TRBD1. V gave up 5 bases and J gave up 9 bases; unmatched junction bases: 22. The germline V gene encodes CDR1 MNHNY and CDR2 SVGAGI (reference sequence). This CDR3 comprises 20 residues. The CDR3 nucleotides are TGTGCCAGCAGTCCGCACGGTACCGGGGGACAGGGGTCTCCGCGTTCACCCCTCCACTTT. Protein product: CASSPHGTGGQGSPRSPLHF.

Only one count was recorded for this clone. This CDR3 is CAWSFQNNEKLFF. The CDR3 DNA reads TGTGCCTGGAGCTTTCAGAATAATGAAAAACTGTTTTTT. The chain links TRBV30 to TRBJ1-4; D gene ambiguous. The CDR3 runs to 13 residues. Trimming pared 3 bases from V and 4 bases from J, leaving 9 bases between. The germline CDR1 and CDR2 sequences are GTSNPN and SVGIG (reference sequence).

The V and J genes are TRBV7-9 and TRBJ1-1; D is undetermined. The CDR3 has 13 amino acids. Germline V lookup: CDR1 SEHNR, CDR2 FQNEAQ (reference sequence). V gave up 3 bases and J gave up 4 bases, with 9 bases separating them. CDR3 loop: CASSFIYGTEAFF. In DNA form, the CDR3 reads TGTGCCAGCAGCTTCATCTATGGCACTGAAGCTTTCTTT.

V usage is TRBV4-2 and J usage is TRBJ1-5; 7 bases match TRBD1. The length of the CDR3 is 16 residues. V dropped 3 bases and J dropped 4; count of bases not matched to a gene: 9. CDR1 LGHNA and CDR2 YNFKEQ come from the germline V gene. CDR3 DNA: TGTGCCAGCAGCCAGATGGGACAGCACGAAAATCAGCCCCAGCATTTT. Translated, it gives CASSQMGQHENQPQHF.

V and J are TRBV7-9 and TRBJ2-1; D ambiguous. V was clipped by 1 base and J by 4 bases, with 8 bases between them. CDR3 size: 14 residues. From germline, CDR1 is SEHNR and CDR2 FQNEAQ (reference sequence). CDR3: CASSLDSLYNEQFF. CDR3 in DNA: TGTGCCAGCAGCTTAGACAGTTTATACAATGAGCAGTTCTTC.

The rearrangement uses TRBV2 and TRBJ1-3; possible D gene TRBD1, 6 bases. The V gene's germline CDR1 is SNHLY and CDR2 FYNNEI. This CDR3 contains 15 residues. V was clipped by 10 bases and J by 0 bases, with 16 bases between them. CDR3 sequence reads: CATKSDRNSGNTIYF. The DNA of the CDR3 is TGTGCCACAAAATCTGACAGGAACTCTGGAAACACCATATATTTT.

The chain has TRBV4-1 and TRBJ2-7, with 8 bases identical to TRBD1. In germline, CDR1 is MGHRA, CDR2 YSYEKL. V lost 0 bases to trimming and J lost 0 bases; unmatched junction nucleotides: 7. This CDR3 is built from 17 residues. In nucleotides, the CDR3 is TGCGCCAGCAGCCAAGAAGGGACAGGCCTTAGCTCCTACGAGCAGTACTTC. Translation: CASSQEGTGLSSYEQYF.

This chain uses TRBV19 with TRBJ2-7, with 7 bases matching TRBD1. The CDR3 has 15 residues. V gave up 3 bases and J gave up 2 bases; unmatched junction bases: 7. CDR1 LNHDA and CDR2 SQIVND come from the germline V gene (reference sequence). CDR3 sequence: CASSIVAQGAYEQYF. CDR3 nucleotide sequence: TGTGCCAGTAGTATTGTAGCTCAGGGGGCCTACGAGCAGTACTTC.

The V and J genes are TRBV2 and TRBJ1-1; D remains unclear. Trimming removed 4 bases from V and 1 base from J, with 7 bases in between. The germline gives CDR1 SNHLY, CDR2 FYNNEI. The CDR3 length is 13 residues. CDR3: CASSAGENTEAFF. CDR3 nucleotide sequence: TGTGCCAGCAGTGCGGGTGAGAACACTGAAGCTTTCTTT.

The J gene is TRBJ1-1, the V gene TRBV5-5; 9 bases map to TRBD1. The CDR3 is made up of 14 amino acids. From germline, CDR1 is SGHKS and CDR2 YYEKEE (reference sequence). V dropped 9 bases and J dropped 6; count of bases not matched to a gene: 12. Here the CDR3 DNA reads TGTGCCACTTCGACCGGGACAGGGATCGCTGAAGCTTTCTTT. Protein product: CATSTGTGIAEAFF.

This chain uses TRBV5-6 with TRBJ1-3; D ambiguous. CDR1 is SGHDT, CDR2 YYEEEE, per germline. V was clipped by 1 base and J by 0 bases, with 14 bases between them. The length of the CDR3 is 17 residues. The CDR3 sequence: CASSLWFSGYSGNTIYF. DNA of the CDR3: TGTGCCAGCAGCTTGTGGTTTTCGGGGTACTCTGGAAACACCATATATTTT.

This clone has only a few counts. This chain connects TRBV10-1 to TRBJ1-3; D uncertain. V was trimmed by 3 bases and J by 7 bases, leaving 13 bases between them. There are 14 residues in the CDR3. Germline CDR1 is WNHNN and CDR2 is SYGVQD (reference sequence). CDR3 coding DNA: TGCGCCAGCAGTGACGGGTCGTCGGCCAACACCATATATTTT. Its translation is CASSDGSSANTIYF.